This TCR beta chain was identified in a study of T cell repertoires in cytomegalovirus infection. Turning to the study itself: Newly reported HLA-C-restricted and thoroughly characterized HLA-B-restricted CMV epitopes were employed. From public TCR beta signatures came an indication of both CMV infection and matching HLA type.

One entry per CDR3 protein results from TCRdb running MiXCR on the reads. The data contain about 110,000 distinct CDR3 sequences, under 50% of them singletons. Points on this clonotype: Antigen unknown.

The CDR3 loop spans 15 amino acids. Trimming removed 0 bases from V and 6 bases from J; junction bases left unmatched: 5. Looked up from germline, CDR1 is SGHRS and CDR2 is YFSETQ. Study-level results: CMV-specific TCR beta clonotypes restricted by HLA-C were the ones dominating the ex vivo response.

Sequencing used CD8+ T cells from cultured PBMCs, obtained from culture after CMV antigen stimulation. The sequence derives from a human donor in good health (CMV status not recorded). Some clones in this sample may be carry-over from other donors' samples. The genes are TRBV5-1 and TRBJ2-1, with 8 bases lining up with TRBD1. As DNA, the CDR3 is TGCGCCAGCAGCTTGGAGCGGACAGGGAGCAATGAGCAGTTCTTC. It encodes CASSLERTGSNEQFF. The entire variable domain, with the rest obtained from reference TRBV5-1 and TRBJ2-1, is as follows: KAGVTQTPRYLIKTRGQQVTLSCSPISGHRSVSWYQQTPGQGLQFLFEYFSETQRNKGNFPGRFSGRQFSNSRSEMNVSTLELGDSALYLCASSLERTGSNEQFFGPGTRLTVL.